This is a list of T cell receptor beta chains from one sample in a study of CD8 T cells in Susac syndrome. Each CDR3 protein is one row after TCRdb ran MiXCR on the immunoSEQ multiplex PCR reads. The sample lists 95,000 to 150,000 distinct CDR3 sequences; approximately 95% were seen once. The sample consisted of CD8+ T cells from PBMCs. All receptors derive from a human donor with multiple sclerosis. CDR3s include the opening cysteine and the closing phenylalanine or tryptophan. A D gene is named only where the DNA matches it firmly. Size is omitted from some rows. Given values are once, few, many or a class for expanded clones.

V	size	D	J	DNA	CDR3
TRBV19	-	TRBD1	TRBJ2-2	TGTGCCAGTAGTGACAGGGTAGAAACCGGGGAGCTGTTTTTT	CASSDRVETGELFF
TRBV11-3	-	-	TRBJ2-5	TGTGCCAGCAGTTACCGAGCGGGTGGAAGAGAGACCCAGTACTTC	CASSYRAGGRETQYF
TRBV19	-	TRBD1	TRBJ1-1	TGTGCCAGTAGCCAGGGACAGGGGGCCGCTGAAGCTTTCTTT	CASSQGQGAAEAFF
TRBV29-1	-	TRBD1	TRBJ2-1	TGCAGCGTTGAAGACGCCCGGAACAGGGGATATGAGCAGTTCTTC	CSVEDARNRGYEQFF
TRBV9	-	TRBD2	TRBJ2-5	TGTGCCAGCAGCGCCGGGACTATTCAAGAGACCCAGTACTTC	CASSAGTIQETQYF
TRBV3-1	-	-	TRBJ1-2	TGTGCCAGCAGCCAAAAGGCACAGGCTTATGGCTACACCTTC	CASSQKAQAYGYTF
TRBV27	-	-	TRBJ2-6	TGTGCCAGCAGTCCTCGTGGGGCCAACGTCCTGACTTTC	CASSPRGANVLTF
TRBV12-3/TRBV12-4	-	-	TRBJ2-1	TGTGCCAGCAGTTTGCGGCAGGGTAACTACAATGAGCAGTTCTTC	CASSLRQGNYNEQFF
TRBV13	-	-	TRBJ2-3	TGTGCCAGCAGCTCTCGAGGAGAGGGGCCGGTCGAGCGGGTGGCGAAAAGCACAGATACGCAGTATTTT	CASSSRGEGPVERVAKSTDTQYF
TRBV4-1	-	TRBD1	TRBJ1-1	TGCGCCAGCAGCCGTAGGACAGGGGGGATTGAAGCTTTCTTT	CASSRRTGGIEAFF
TRBV20-1	once	-	TRBJ2-3	TGCAGTGCCGCATTTCCAGGAGACAGGATCCCAGATACGCAGTATTTT	CSAAFPGDRIPDTQYF
TRBV7-3	once	-	TRBJ2-5	TGTGCCAGCAGCTTATATGTGGGGCAGCAAGAGACCCAGTACTTC	CASSLYVGQQETQYF
TRBV6-1	once	TRBD2	TRBJ2-3	TGTGCCAGCAGTGAAGCTAGCGGGGAGGCAGATACGCAGTATTTT	CASSEASGEADTQYF
TRBV7-3	few	TRBD2	TRBJ2-5	TGTGCCAGCAGCTCTAGCGGGGGGAGACAAGAGACCCAGTACTTC	CASSSSGGRQETQYF
TRBV11-2	-	-	TRBJ2-1	TGTGCCAGCAGCCTCGGGGTGTCCGCCTACAATGAGCAGTTCTTC	CASSLGVSAYNEQFF
TRBV20-1	-	-	TRBJ2-1	TGCAGTGCTAAGGAGAGCTCCTACAATGAGCAGTTCTTC	CSAKESSYNEQFF
TRBV6-5	-	TRBD1	TRBJ2-2	TGTGCCAGCAGCTCGACAGGGAGTGCCACCGGGGAGCTGTTTTTT	CASSSTGSATGELFF
TRBV28	-	-	TRBJ2-7	TGTGCCAGCAGCTCCTTCTTGGGGTCGGACGAGCAGTACTTC	CASSSFLGSDEQYF